This T cell receptor beta chain comes out of a study of blood T cell repertoires in COVID-19. Study context: Collection of acute and convalescent COVID-19 samples took place in the United States, Italy and Spain. The cDNA or gDNA used as material had been derived from T cells, B-cell-depleted T cells, or PBMCs.

The V gene lost 4 bases and the J gene lost 5 bases, with 14 bases spanning the gap. The germline V gene has CDR1 ENHRY and CDR2 SYGVKD. The CDR3 is 14 amino acids. Source study methods: Estimates of nucleated cell counts were drawn from the amplification of reference gene primers. The assay was immunoSEQ multiplex PCR, and TCRdb's table has in-frame clones only and misses some. The D gene and trimming were derived from the DNA, and the V and J assignments and clone size from that table. The sample includes about 110,000 clones, 70% to 90% seen only once; the top ten take around 1.1%. Input material: peripheral blood. The receptor's source is a human donor in a cohort sampled during active COVID-19. V and J are TRBV10-3 and TRBJ2-5; TRBD2 is a possible D gene (6 bases). The CDR3 DNA reads as TGTGCCATCAGTGCAGGGCGGGAAGAGGAGACCCAGTACTTC. Its translation is CAISAGREEETQYF.